These 27 T cell receptor beta chains came from one sample sequenced in a study of early stage breast cancer tumors. Using immunoSEQ multiplex PCR, the repertoire was profiled, and TCRdb retains in-frame clones only, with some absent. The sample includes roughly 21,000 clones, about 76% seen only once; the top ten take roughly a quarter. The specimen was blood. The source of these receptors is a person between 55 and 70 years old with breast cancer.

The CDR3 reads CASSFLAGVQETQYF. CDR3 DNA sequence: TGTGCCAGCAGCTTCCTAGCGGGGGTCCAAGAGACCCAGTACTTC. The rearrangement joins TRBV7-9 to TRBJ2-5; 10 bases align to TRBD2. This CDR3 is 15 amino acids long. Germline V CDR1 and CDR2: SEHNR, FQNEAQ (reference sequence). V lost 3 bases, J lost 1 base, and 2 bases stayed unmatched.

This clone is a singleton in its sample. The rearrangement links TRBV7-8 to TRBJ2-1, with 9 bases lining up with TRBD2. V dropped 5 bases and J dropped 7; count of bases not matched to a gene: 12. This CDR3 comprises 16 residues. Per the germline V gene, CDR1 is SGHVS and CDR2 is FQNEAQ. CDR3 nucleotides: TGTGCCAGCAGCAACTCCGGGACTAGCAGTATGAATGAGCAGTTCTTC. Translation: CASSNSGTSSMNEQFF.

This clone was seen a handful of times. The chain has TRBV5-6 and TRBJ2-7; the D gene is possibly TRBD2 (6 bases). The CDR3 length is 14 residues. Germline V gives CDR1 SGHDT, CDR2 YYEEEE. V was clipped by 0 bases and J by 3 bases, with 10 bases between them. For the CDR3, the DNA is TGTGCCAGCAGCTTGGGGGGGACTGTCTACGAGCAGTACTTC. It is translated as CASSLGGTVYEQYF.

The V call is TRBV4-1, the J call TRBJ2-7, with D unclear. Germline CDR1 reads MGHRA; CDR2 reads YSYEKL. V dropped 0 bases and J dropped 3 bases, with 12 bases sitting between them. This CDR3 spans 15 amino acids. CDR3 in DNA: TGCGCCAGCAGCCAAGATGAAAACAGTTTCTACGAGCAGTACTTC. Residues: CASSQDENSFYEQYF.

This clone has a single count. This chain uses TRBV6-1 with TRBJ2-1; D call uncertain. This CDR3 has 13 amino acids. The germline V and J ends were trimmed by 2 bases and 7 bases, with 9 bases remaining between them. CDR1 and CDR2 (germline): MNHNS, SASEGT. The CDR3: CASSESIGNEQFF. CDR3 DNA: TGTGCCAGCAGTGAATCCATAGGGAATGAGCAGTTCTTC.

This rearrangement joins TRBV29-1 to TRBJ1-2, with no clear D. CDR3 length: 13 residues. Deletions cut 5 bases from V and 0 bases from J, with 10 bases between. The germline gives CDR1 SQVTM, CDR2 ANQGSEA. The CDR3 sequence: CSVRDMANYGYTF. In DNA, the CDR3 is TGCAGCGTTAGGGATATGGCTAACTATGGCTACACCTTC.

V and J are TRBV5-8 and TRBJ2-7; the D is unclear. The CDR3 totals 16 residues. V gave up 3 bases and J gave up 6 bases, with 22 bases separating them. Germline lookup yields CDR1 SGHTS and CDR2 YDEGEE. CDR3 loop: CASSSAAPAVGREQYF. CDR3 in DNA: TGTGCCAGCAGCTCAGCTGCCCCAGCTGTCGGGCGCGAGCAGTACTTC.

The CDR3 sequence: CASSSPGPQFETQYF. The CDR3 DNA follows: TGTGCCAGCAGCTCACCGGGACCACAGTTTGAGACCCAGTACTTC. This chain links TRBV11-2 with TRBJ2-5; the D call may be TRBD1 or TRBD2 (5 bases each). The CDR3 runs 15 residues. Germline CDR1 is SGHAT and CDR2 is FQNNGV. V was pared by 4 bases and J by 5 bases, with 17 bases between.

V gene TRBV6-1 combines with J gene TRBJ1-2; the D is unclear. Germline CDR1 MNHNS, CDR2 SASEGT. This CDR3 region has 15 residues. V was cut by 5 bases and J by 2 bases, with 15 bases left in between. DNA of the CDR3: TGTGCCAGCAGTACGAATTTTCAGGCCAACTATGGCTACACCTTC. It translates to CASSTNFQANYGYTF.

The chain combines TRBV11-2 with TRBJ1-1; tentatively, D is TRBD1 (5 bases). V shed 5 bases and J shed 4 bases, with 11 bases lying between them. The CDR3 length is 13 residues. Germline CDR1 is SGHAT and CDR2 is FQNNGV. In nucleotides, the CDR3 is TGTGCCAGCAGCCCCCTGGGGGGCACTGAAGCTTTCTTT. Translation: CASSPLGGTEAFF.

The V and J genes are TRBV4-1 and TRBJ2-3; 11 positions match TRBD2. J lost 6 bases, V lost 3 bases, and 8 bases had no gene match. Germline V gene sequence: CDR1 MGHRA, CDR2 YSYEKL. CDR3 length: 16 residues. The CDR3 reads CASSQNSGGAPDTQYF. DNA for the CDR3: TGCGCCAGCAGCCAGAATAGCGGGGGGGCCCCTGATACGCAGTATTTT.

DNA for the CDR3: TGTGCCAGTGGGGTGAAGCAGCCCCAGCATTTT. Its translation: CASGVKQPQHF. This chain uses TRBV6-8 with TRBJ1-5; no firm D call. This CDR3 is built from 11 residues. Germline V gene data show CDR1 as MNHGY and CDR2 as SAAAGT. V lost 9 bases and J 7 bases, leaving 10 bases between the germline ends.

The V gene is TRBV28, the J gene TRBJ2-2; the D is unclear. The CDR3 has 16 residues. CDR1 and CDR2 from the germline V gene are MDHEN and SYDVKM. V was trimmed by 7 bases and J by 1 base, leaving 16 bases between them. CDR3 sequence (DNA): TGTGCCAGCATCCCCATGGGCAGGTTGAACACCGGGGAGCTGTTTTTT. Residues: CASIPMGRLNTGELFF.

The chain uses TRBV9 and TRBJ2-1; 10 bases fit TRBD2. J lost 8 bases, V lost 1 base, and 6 bases had no gene match. Per germline, CDR1 SGDLS and CDR2 YYNGEE. The CDR3 has 15 residues. CDR3: CASSVKALAGDEQFF. The CDR3 coding sequence is TGTGCCAGCAGCGTAAAGGCCCTAGCGGGAGATGAGCAGTTCTTC.

This chain links TRBV6-6 with TRBJ1-1; 9 nucleotides line up with TRBD1. Germline CDR1 is MNHNY and CDR2 is SVGAGI (reference sequence). Trimming removed 2 bases from V and 7 bases from J; junction bases left unmatched: 2. The CDR3 length is 13 residues. In DNA form, the CDR3 reads TGTGCCAGCAGTTACCGGGGACAGGGTGAAGCTTTCTTT. The encoded protein is CASSYRGQGEAFF.

This clone came up once. V is TRBV29-1 and J is TRBJ2-5; 9 positions match TRBD2. Looked up from germline, CDR1 is SQVTM and CDR2 is ANQGSEA. There are 12 residues in the CDR3. V was pared by 7 bases and J by 5 bases, with 5 bases of the junction left unmatched. The CDR3 DNA reads as TGCAGCGGACTTACTAGCGGGGAGACCCAGTACTTC. It yields the protein CSGLTSGETQYF.

V and J are TRBV19 and TRBJ2-1, with 11 bases lining up with TRBD2. Trimming took 5 bases from V and 2 from J; bases not matched to a gene: 11. CDR1 LNHDA and CDR2 SQIVND come from the germline V gene (reference sequence). The CDR3 is 18 residues long. The CDR3 nucleotides are TGTGCCAGTAGTCTGAAAGGGACTAGCGGACCCACCTACAATGAGCAGTTCTTC. It is translated as CASSLKGTSGPTYNEQFF. The full variable domain, its missing parts supplied by reference TRBV19 and TRBJ2-1, is DGGITQSPKYLFRKEGQNVTLSCEQNLNHDAMYWYRQDPGQGLRLIYYSQIVNDFQKGDIAEGYSVSREKKESFPLTVTSAQKNPTAFYLCASSLKGTSGPTYNEQFFGPGTRLTVL.

CDR3 DNA: TGTGCCAGCAGCGTCTACGGGACTAGCGGGAGGAATGAGCAGTTCTTC. Translation: CASSVYGTSGRNEQFF. The V gene is TRBV9, the J gene TRBJ2-1, with 15 bases fitting TRBD2. Unmatched junction bases numbered 4, after V lost 2 bases and J lost 7 bases. CDR3 length equals 16 residues. Germline CDR1 is SGDLS and CDR2 is YYNGEE.

V gene TRBV7-9 combines with J gene TRBJ2-7, with TRBD2 identical over 7 bases. The length of the CDR3 is 15 residues. The germline gives CDR1 SEHNR, CDR2 FQNEAQ (reference sequence). Trimming took 5 bases from V and 0 from J; bases not matched to a gene: 7. The CDR3 DNA sequence: TGTGCCAGCAGCCCCCGGGGGGACGGCTCCTACGAGCAGTACTTC. Its translation is CASSPRGDGSYEQYF.

This clone was seen just once. The chain employs TRBV9 and TRBJ2-4; no clear D. V was shortened by 1 base and J by 7 bases, with 9 bases between the two germline ends. CDR1 and CDR2 from the germline V gene are SGDLS and YYNGEE. The CDR3 loop spans 13 amino acids. In DNA, the CDR3 is TGTGCCAGCAGCGTATCGCTTGAGAACATTCAGTACTTC. It specifies CASSVSLENIQYF.

The chain has TRBV2 and TRBJ2-7; 10 bases match TRBD1. The CDR3 has 13 amino acids. Germline lookup yields CDR1 SNHLY and CDR2 FYNNEI. V was pared by 5 bases and J by 6 bases, with 4 bases of the junction left unmatched. CDR3 sequence: CASSFDRGLEQYF. CDR3 bases: TGTGCCAGCAGTTTTGACAGGGGGCTCGAGCAGTACTTC. Supplemented by reference TRBV2 and TRBJ2-7, the full variable domain reads EPEVTQTPSHQVTQMGQEVILRCVPISNHLYFYWYRQILGQKVEFLVSFYNNEISEKSEIFDDQFSVERPDGSNFTLKIRSTKLEDSAMYFCASSFDRGLEQYFGPGTRLTVT.

This clone was counted once. This chain connects TRBV2 to TRBJ2-3; TRBD2 matches at 8 bases. The CDR3 length is 17 residues. Trimming cost V 5 bases and J 4 bases; bases outside gene matches: 14. Germline V CDR1 and CDR2: SNHLY, FYNNEI. The CDR3 loop reads CASSPYSGTSFADTQYF. The CDR3 DNA is TGTGCCAGCAGTCCTTATTCCGGGACTAGTTTTGCAGATACGCAGTATTTT.

V and J are TRBV18 and TRBJ2-3, with D tentatively TRBD2 (6 bases). Trimming removed 3 bases from V and 5 bases from J, with 12 bases in between. This CDR3 contains 14 residues. Germline CDR1 is KGHSH and CDR2 is LQKENI. The CDR3 sequence is CASSPNDGGDTQYF. CDR3 in DNA: TGTGCCAGCTCACCTAACGACGGGGGAGATACGCAGTATTTT.

The V and J genes are TRBV5-1 and TRBJ2-2; 9 positions match TRBD1. The length of the CDR3 is 15 residues. Germline V gives CDR1 SGHRS, CDR2 YFSETQ. V was clipped by 3 bases and J by 5 bases; unmatched bases: 5. CDR3 protein: CASSWAGQGTGELFF. The CDR3 DNA reads as TGCGCCAGCAGCTGGGCGGGACAGGGAACCGGGGAGCTGTTTTTT.

The rearrangement links TRBV9 to TRBJ1-3; unclear D gene. CDR3 length: 13 residues. The germline gives CDR1 SGDLS, CDR2 YYNGEE. The germline V and J ends were trimmed by 4 bases and 0 bases, with 5 bases remaining between them. The CDR3 nucleotides read TGTGCCAGCAGCTCGGGCTCTGGAAACACCATATATTTT. It encodes CASSSGSGNTIYF.

V and J are TRBV30 and TRBJ1-4; D remains unclear. Germline lookup yields CDR1 GTSNPN and CDR2 SVGIG (reference sequence). The V and J ends lost 4 bases and 7 bases respectively, with 28 bases between them. The CDR3 is 18 residues long. The chain's CDR3 is CAWTLHAPPQRWGEKLFF. The DNA for the CDR3 is TGTGCCTGGACCCTACACGCCCCCCCCCAGAGGTGGGGTGAAAAACTGTTTTTT. Filled out from reference TRBV30 and TRBJ1-4, the complete variable domain reads SQTIHQWPATLVQPVGSPLSLECTVEGTSNPNLYWYRQAAGRGLQLLFYSVGIGQISSEVPQNLSASRPQDRQFILSSKKLLLSDSGFYLCAWTLHAPPQRWGEKLFFGSGTQLSVL.

This sequence joins TRBV6-1 and TRBJ1-1; 7 positions match TRBD1. The junction had 12 bases not matched to a gene; V was cut back by 2 bases and J by 9 bases. The CDR3 is 15 amino acids. In germline, CDR1 is MNHNS, CDR2 SASEGT. Here the CDR3 reads CASSEPDGAGGKAFF. The CDR3 DNA reads as TGTGCCAGCAGTGAACCGGACGGGGCAGGGGGTAAAGCTTTCTTT.